This is a list of T cell receptor beta chains from one sample in a study of shared clonotypes between healthy human individuals. Profiling relied on immunoSEQ multiplex PCR, and the TCRdb table lists in-frame clones only, not all of them. The sample includes some 2,000,000 clones, about 95% seen only once; the top ten take about 1.1%. The sample taken for sequencing was naive CD8+ T cells sorted from blood. The source is a man younger than 30 in good health. Each CDR3 is given with its conserved first and last residue. The D gene is left open where the match is weak. Clone size is shown for a subset of rows, as once, few, many or a class of expanded clone.

j_call d_call v_call clone_size cdr3_aa cdr3_nt
TRBJ2-6 TRBD1 TRBV9 NA CASSPQGAKSGANVLTF TGTGCCAGCAGCCCACAGGGGGCGAAGTCTGGGGCCAACGTCCTGACTTTC
TRBJ2-7 TRBD1 TRBV27 NA CASSLIQGINEQYF TGTGCCAGCAGTTTGATACAGGGGATCAACGAGCAGTACTTC
TRBJ1-6 TRBD1 TRBV19 NA CASTPGTDNSPLHF TGTGCCAGTACCCCTGGGACAGACAATTCACCCCTCCACTTT
TRBJ2-3 NA TRBV7-9 once CASSLLGGPDTQYF TGTGCCAGCAGCTTACTCGGGGGCCCAGATACGCAGTATTTT
TRBJ2-7 NA TRBV6-5 NA CASSYGAGIGEQYF TGTGCCAGCAGTTATGGAGCGGGCATTGGAGAGCAGTACTTC
TRBJ1-1 NA TRBV4-1 NA CASSQSGSNTEAFF TGCGCCAGCAGCCAATCAGGGTCGAACACTGAAGCTTTCTTT
TRBJ1-1 NA TRBV29-1 NA CQVRQQNTEAFF TGCCAAGTCAGGCAGCAGAACACTGAAGCTTTCTTT
TRBJ2-7 NA TRBV7-9 NA CASSFRDSGSYEQYF TGTGCCAGCAGCTTCCGCGATTCTGGTTCCTACGAGCAGTACTTC
TRBJ2-7 TRBD1 TRBV19 NA CASSRWAGGGYEQYF TGTGCCAGTAGTCGTTGGGCAGGGGGCGGCTACGAGCAGTACTTC
TRBJ2-7 NA TRBV7-6 NA CASSLAPRDEQYF TGTGCCAGCAGCTTAGCCCCCAGGGACGAGCAGTACTTC
TRBJ2-7 TRBD1 TRBV27 NA CASSATGGLDEQYF TGTGCCAGCAGTGCGACAGGGGGTCTAGACGAGCAGTACTTC
TRBJ2-7 NA TRBV29-1 NA CSVENPPVGEQYF TGCAGCGTTGAAAATCCCCCAGTCGGCGAGCAGTACTTC
TRBJ2-1 TRBD1 TRBV7-9 NA CASSASDRVHEQFF TGTGCCAGCAGCGCCTCGGACAGGGTCCATGAGCAGTTCTTC
TRBJ1-1 TRBD1 TRBV5-1 NA CASSHWTGNTEAFF TGCGCCAGCAGCCACTGGACAGGGAACACTGAAGCTTTCTTT
TRBJ1-5 NA TRBV6-1 NA CASSEIDNQPQHF TGTGCCAGCAGTGAAATCGACAATCAGCCCCAGCATTTT
TRBJ2-7 NA TRBV5-4 NA CASSLGNYEQYF TGTGCCAGCAGCTTGGGGAACTACGAGCAGTACTTC
TRBJ1-5 NA TRBV6-6 NA CASTAGGHWGQPQHF TGTGCCAGCACCGCCGGGGGGCATTGGGGGCAGCCCCAGCATTTT
TRBJ2-1 TRBD2 TRBV4-3 NA CASSQDSTSGRASPYNEQFF TGCGCCAGCAGCCAAGATAGTACTAGCGGGAGGGCCTCCCCCTACAATGAGCAGTTCTTC
TRBJ1-2 NA TRBV5-4 once CASSLYMNGYTF TGTGCCAGCAGCTTGTACATGAATGGCTACACCTTC
TRBJ2-3 NA TRBV12-5 once CASGLGPPGGTHTQYF TGTGCTAGTGGTTTGGGACCCCCGGGCGGGACTCATACGCAGTATTTT
TRBJ2-7 NA TRBV7-6 NA CASSLVSGSYEQYF TGTGCCAGCAGCTTAGTGAGCGGATCCTACGAGCAGTACTTC
TRBJ2-7 NA TRBV5-3 NA CARSLVFRTNYEQYF TGTGCCAGAAGCTTAGTTTTTCGGACGAACTACGAGCAGTACTTC
TRBJ2-5 NA TRBV10-2 NA CATGGGGLQETQYF TGCGCCACCGGGGGCGGGGGACTCCAAGAGACCCAGTACTTC
TRBJ1-2 NA TRBV5-4 NA CASSLGIGDLQGYTF TGTGCCAGCAGCTTGGGAATCGGGGATCTCCAAGGCTACACCTTC
TRBJ2-1 NA TRBV18 NA CASSPRTNSYNEQFF TGTGCCAGCTCACCAAGGACTAACTCCTACAATGAGCAGTTCTTC
TRBJ1-4 NA TRBV28 NA CASSEGNSNEKLFF TGTGCCAGCAGCGAGGGGAATTCTAATGAAAAACTGTTTTTT
TRBJ2-7 NA TRBV27 once CASSSLQGTSSYEQYF TGTGCCAGCAGTTCACTCCAGGGGACGAGCTCCTACGAGCAGTACTTC
TRBJ1-2 NA TRBV5-1 NA CASSLGGDSYGYTF TGCGCCAGCAGCTTGGGGGGTGACAGTTACGGCTACACCTTC
TRBJ2-7 TRBD2 TRBV6-1 once CASSVTRASGPDGKQYF TGTGCCAGCAGTGTCACTAGGGCTAGCGGTCCGGACGGGAAGCAGTACTTC
TRBJ2-7 NA TRBV6-6 NA CASSSSGGIYEQYF NA
TRBJ1-4 TRBD1 TRBV11-2 NA CASSFSRGQGNEKLFF TGTGCCAGCAGCTTTTCAAGGGGGCAGGGTAATGAAAAACTGTTTTTT
TRBJ2-5 NA TRBV11-2 NA CASSLILAGLNQETQYF TGTGCCAGCAGCTTAATACTGGCGGGCCTAAACCAAGAGACCCAGTACTTC
TRBJ2-7 NA TRBV6-5 NA CASSPQAIAYEQYF TGTGCCAGCAGTCCTCAGGCAATAGCCTACGAGCAGTACTTC
TRBJ2-1 NA TRBV2 NA CASSEWSVLNNEQFF TGTGCCAGCAGTGAGTGGTCGGTTTTGAACAATGAGCAGTTCTTC
TRBJ1-1 NA TRBV2 NA CASSVLRGLNTEAFF TGTGCCAGCAGTGTCTTAAGGGGATTGAACACTGAAGCTTTCTTT
TRBJ1-3 NA TRBV10-3 NA CAISGGNTIYF TGTGCCATCAGTGGCGGAAACACCATATATTTT
TRBJ2-3 NA TRBV11-2 NA CASSLDLGGADTQYF TGTGCCAGCAGCTTAGATCTCGGGGGTGCAGATACGCAGTATTTT
TRBJ1-4 TRBD1 TRBV6-1 NA CASSTWDRGIEKLFF TGTGCCAGCAGTACCTGGGACAGGGGAATCGAAAAACTGTTTTTT
TRBJ2-5 NA TRBV7-9 NA CASSLVDTQETQYF TGTGCCAGCAGCTTAGTGGACACCCAAGAGACCCAGTACTTC
TRBJ1-5 NA TRBV13 NA CASSLGSQPQHF TGTGCCAGCAGCTTAGGCAGCCAGCCCCAGCATTTT
TRBJ1-2 NA TRBV21-1 NA CASSKHPRQGWYGYTF TGTGCCAGCAGCAAACACCCTCGACAGGGATGGTATGGCTACACCTTC
TRBJ2-1 NA TRBV15 NA CATNPGHLSHNEQFF TGTGCCACCAACCCGGGACACCTGTCCCACAATGAGCAGTTCTTC
TRBJ1-1 TRBD1 TRBV7-9 NA CASSPHRGMNTEAFF TGTGCCAGCAGCCCACACAGGGGAATGAACACTGAAGCTTTCTTT